The 23 T cell receptor beta chains in this list originate from one sample, sequenced in a study of human CD8 memory T cell subsets. Sequencing libraries of TCR beta were made by UMI-labeled 5' RACE. TCRdb re-called the 5' RACE reads and shows each CDR3 protein once, DNA omitted. The record lists about 4,400 distinct CDR3 sequences, of which the ten most abundant hold about a third. Sequencing input: CD8+ T cells from PBMCs. These receptors all stem from a human donor in good health.

V is TRBV7-9 and J is TRBJ2-1; TCRdb reports TRBD1, a call that lacks DNA to check it against. This CDR3 is 12 amino acids long. Germline V gives CDR1 SEHNR, CDR2 FQNEAQ (reference sequence). CDR3 in amino acids: CASSLGRTGTFF.

By frequency, this clonotype registers medium-sized. The chain carries TRBV29-1 and TRBJ2-7; absent DNA, TCRdb's TRBD2 call cannot be checked. The CDR3 has 13 residues. The germline V gene has CDR1 SQVTM and CDR2 ANQGSEA. CDR3 in amino acids: CSVPGTDTYEQYF.

V usage is TRBV11-2 and J usage is TRBJ2-7; TCRdb lists TRBD2, though no DNA is available to test this call. The CDR3 consists of 14 residues. Germline values: CDR1 SGHAT, CDR2 FQNNGV. The CDR3 loop is CASSFGGTSYEQYF.

The genes are TRBV4-1 and TRBJ2-2; no DNA is available, so the TRBD1 call from TCRdb remains unchecked. Germline loops: CDR1 MGHRA, CDR2 YSYEKL. The CDR3 loop spans 14 amino acids. The CDR3 here is CASSRTVNTGELFF.

The genes are TRBV2 and TRBJ2-1; absent DNA, TCRdb's TRBD1 call cannot be checked. Germline V lookup: CDR1 SNHLY, CDR2 FYNNEI. CDR3 size: 15 residues. The CDR3 region is CASSEGAVAPGEQFF. Variable domain in full (rest from reference TRBV2 and TRBJ2-1): EPEVTQTPSHQVTQMGQEVILRCVPISNHLYFYWYRQILGQKVEFLVSFYNNEISEKSEIFDDQFSVERPDGSNFTLKIRSTKLEDSAMYFCASSEGAVAPGEQFFGPGTRLTVL.

The rearrangement uses TRBV20-1 and TRBJ1-2. Germline V gene data show CDR1 as DFQATT and CDR2 as SNEGSKA (reference sequence). The CDR3 loop spans 12 amino acids. The CDR3 sequence: CSARVNDWGYTF.

This clonotype is labeled medium-sized based on frequency. The chain is built from TRBV5-1 and TRBJ1-1; the TCRdb D gene call, TRBD1, has no DNA to confirm it. Germline V lookup: CDR1 SGHRS, CDR2 YFSETQ. The CDR3 length is 15 residues. This CDR3 is CASSFGTGENTEAFF.

The chain is built from TRBV28 and TRBJ2-3. CDR1 is MDHEN, CDR2 SYDVKM, per germline. This CDR3 region has 14 residues. CDR3 protein: CASSRHINRDTQYF.

The V call is TRBV28, the J call TRBJ2-3; TCRdb names TRBD2, which stays unverified in the absence of DNA. The CDR3 spans 15 residues. CDR1 is MDHEN, CDR2 SYDVKM, per germline. Here the CDR3 reads CASSSTTSAADTQYF.

The rearrangement links TRBV25-1 to TRBJ2-7; the TCRdb call, TRBD1, lacks DNA for checking. The germline gives CDR1 MGHDK, CDR2 SYGVNS. The CDR3 runs to 15 residues. The CDR3 loop is CASSEGQGVSYEQYF.

V and J are TRBV5-5 and TRBJ2-1; absent DNA, TCRdb's TRBD2 call cannot be checked. This CDR3 is 17 amino acids long. CDR1 SGHKS and CDR2 YYEKEE come from the germline V gene (reference sequence). The CDR3 loop reads CASSRSGLAGAWGEQFF.

The gene calls are TRBV7-8 and TRBJ1-1. Germline loops: CDR1 SGHVS, CDR2 FQNEAQ. The CDR3 consists of 15 residues. This CDR3 reads CASSLANSLNTEAFF.

The rearrangement uses TRBV28 and TRBJ2-5; TCRdb calls TRBD1, which cannot be checked without DNA. Germline V gene sequence: CDR1 MDHEN, CDR2 SYDVKM. This CDR3 is 13 amino acids long. CDR3 residues: CASSHRGQETQYF. Complete variable domain (other parts from reference TRBV28 and TRBJ2-5): DVKVTQSSRYLVKRTGEKVFLECVQDMDHENMFWYRQDPGLGLRLIYFSYDVKMKEKGDIPEGYSVSREKKERFSLILESASTNQTSMYLCASSHRGQETQYFGPGTRLLVL.

Frequency places this clonotype as large. The V call is TRBV5-1, the J call TRBJ2-7; without DNA, the TCRdb call of TRBD2 cannot be checked. This CDR3 has 15 amino acids. Germline-derived CDR1 and CDR2 are SGHRS and YFSETQ. Here the CDR3 reads CASSITPAGVQEQYF.

This chain links TRBV20-1 with TRBJ2-5; TCRdb indicates TRBD1, and absent DNA this call remains unverified. The length of the CDR3 is 14 residues. In germline, CDR1 is DFQATT, CDR2 SNEGSKA (reference sequence). CDR3 loop: CSARDVDRRETQYF.

The chain is built from TRBV27 and TRBJ2-1. In germline, CDR1 is MNHEY, CDR2 SMNVEV (reference sequence). CDR3 length equals 13 residues. CDR3 in amino acids: CASSMDPYNEQFF.

The chain links TRBV20-1 to TRBJ2-7; as DNA is missing, the TRBD2 call by TCRdb cannot be tested. From germline, CDR1 is DFQATT and CDR2 SNEGSKA (reference sequence). The CDR3 loop spans 15 amino acids. The CDR3 protein is CSARDPSSLSYEQYF.

This clonotype ranks as medium-sized in terms of frequency. The rearrangement joins TRBV19 to TRBJ2-2; TCRdb picks TRBD2, but there is no DNA to check that call. CDR1 LNHDA and CDR2 SQIVND come from the germline V gene (reference sequence). There are 12 residues in the CDR3. The CDR3 reads CAAGRGTGELFF.

The gene calls are TRBV6-1 and TRBJ2-7. Germline-derived CDR1 and CDR2 are MNHNS and SASEGT. The CDR3 has 13 residues. CDR3 amino acids: CAVSEGGSYEQYF.

CDR3 region: CASSPRDNPYNEQFF. The V and J genes are TRBV7-9 and TRBJ2-1; TCRdb picks TRBD1, but there is no DNA to check that call. CDR3 length: 15 amino acids. The V gene's germline CDR1 is SEHNR and CDR2 FQNEAQ (reference sequence).

Frequency places this clonotype as medium-sized. The V call is TRBV15, the J call TRBJ2-1; TCRdb returns TRBD2, unconfirmable since there is no DNA. Germline V gene lookup returns CDR1 LNHNV and CDR2 YYDKDF (reference sequence). CDR3 size: 13 residues. CDR3 region: CATALVAFNEQFF.

The rearrangement joins TRBV5-8 to TRBJ1-1; no DNA is available, so the TRBD1 call from TCRdb remains unchecked. This CDR3 spans 14 amino acids. Germline V gene sequence: CDR1 SGHTS, CDR2 YDEGEE. The CDR3 reads CASSARTGRTEAFF.

The V gene is TRBV27, the J gene TRBJ2-7; TCRdb proposes TRBD1, but this gene call is untestable without DNA. CDR1 is MNHEY, CDR2 SMNVEV, per germline (reference sequence). This CDR3 region has 14 residues. CDR3 in amino acids: CASSAGTGFYEQYF.